This TCR beta chain was documented in a study of technical replicates of blood from several donors (dated by TCRdb to about 2017). Receptor amplification or capture employed the immunoSEQ multiplex PCR assay. The clones in this table, taken by TCRdb from immuneACCESS, are in-frame only. Not every clone is retained; where verified, under half of the shortfall comes from an unresolved V gene, and the cause of the rest is unknown. The sample has some 64,000 clones on record, almost 97% of them singletons. The ten top clones hold over 0.15% of the sample. With regard to this clone: What antigen it recognizes has not been identified. Nothing much larger sits one base from this clone, and base qualities are not available.

V gives up 3 bases and J gives up 4 bases, and the segment between their germline ends measures 12 bases. The CDR3 spans 13 residues, from the cysteine through the phenylalanine. Of all the DNA, just the CDR3 is kept, 39 bases in frame from base 1. CDR1 and CDR2 are drawn from the germline V gene: SQVTM, ANQGSEA. Material for sequencing was T cells isolated from PBMCs. This receptor was taken from a human donor in good health. The sequence joins TRBV29-1 to TRBJ1-1; 5 matching bases give a weak D call of TRBD1. This receptor has the CDR3 CSVDGARATEAFF. The nucleotide sequence reads as follows: TGCAGCGTTGATGGGGCCAGGGCCACTGAAGCTTTCTTT.